This T cell receptor beta chain came from a study of T cells in localized non-small cell lung cancer. Notes on the study in general: The highest T cell clonality was in uninvolved adjacent lung, above tumor. Heterogeneity remains possible because sequencing was limited to only one tumor region. Appearance in adjacent lung was seen for a median approximately 58 of the top 100 tumor clones.

Sequencing was performed with immunoSEQ multiplex PCR; in TCRdb, only in-frame clones are kept and a portion is missing. Counted here are about 17,000 clones, about 89% occurring once; the ten biggest clones make up roughly 3.8%. The CDR3 contains 13 residues. V was shortened by 1 base and J by 7 bases, with 11 bases between the two germline ends. Germline V gives CDR1 LNHNV, CDR2 YYDKDF (reference sequence). For this clone: Antigen specificity is unknown.

This TCR derives from a male donor older than 55 with stage II squamous cell lung carcinoma. This material consisted of peripheral blood, taken before any cancer treatment. This chain links TRBV15 with TRBJ2-7; D call uncertain. Here the CDR3 reads CATSRGGAWEQYF. In nucleotides, the CDR3 is TGTGCCACCAGCAGAGGAGGAGCTTGGGAGCAGTACTTC.